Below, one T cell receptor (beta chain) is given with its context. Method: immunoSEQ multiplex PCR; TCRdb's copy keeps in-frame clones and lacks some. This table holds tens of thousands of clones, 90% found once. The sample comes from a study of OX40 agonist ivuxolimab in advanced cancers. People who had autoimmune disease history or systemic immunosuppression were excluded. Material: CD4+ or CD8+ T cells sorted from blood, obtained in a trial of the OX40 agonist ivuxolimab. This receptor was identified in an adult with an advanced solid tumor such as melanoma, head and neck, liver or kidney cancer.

CDR3 coding DNA: TGTGCCAGCAGAACCACCTCAGGGGTAGACACTGAAGCTTTCTTT. This gives the protein CASRTTSGVDTEAFF. This rearrangement joins TRBV6-5 to TRBJ1-1; possible D gene TRBD1, 6 bases. The V gene lost 6 bases and the J gene lost 3 bases, with 17 bases spanning the gap. The CDR3 has 15 amino acids. The V gene's germline CDR1 is MNHEY and CDR2 SVGAGI.